This T cell receptor (beta chain) was recorded in a study of T cell repertoires in cytomegalovirus infection. Looking at the study overall: It was recently identified HLA-C-restricted and well-studied HLA-B-restricted CMV epitopes that the study used. Indications of both CMV infection and matching HLA type were provided by public TCR beta signatures. Notes on the study in general: Of the TCR beta families, the public ones yielded a cumulative frequency that identified carriers of CMV plus the relevant HLA. Dominant in the ex vivo response were TCR beta clonotypes restricted by HLA-C and specific for CMV.

MiXCR was run by TCRdb on the reads, yielding one entry per CDR3 protein. The sample shows around 71,000 distinct CDR3 sequences, approximately 40% of them seen only once. The V gene lost 1 base and the J gene lost 5 bases, with 9 bases spanning the gap. Germline V CDR1 and CDR2: LNHDA, SQIVND (reference sequence). The CDR3 is 13 residues long. In the case of this clonotype: As yet, its antigen is unknown.

This chain uses TRBV19 with TRBJ2-7; D might be TRBD2 (5 bases). Sequencing used CD8+ T cells from cultured PBMCs, obtained from culture after CMV antigen stimulation. The source is a human donor in good health (CMV status not recorded). Some clones in this sample may be carry-over from other donors' samples. The CDR3 spells CASSIAAGNEQYF. The DNA of the CDR3 is TGTGCCAGTAGTATAGCCGCCGGGAACGAGCAGTACTTC.